These 7 T cell receptor beta chains share one sample of origin, sequenced in a study of T cell responses to AZD1222 COVID-19 vaccine. Method: immunoSEQ multiplex PCR; TCRdb's copy keeps in-frame clones and lacks some. The sample consists of about 170,000 clones, over 75% of them appearing once. The source was peripheral blood, collected on day 0 of AZD1222 vaccination. Receptors originate from an adult in good health.

The CDR3 nucleotides are TGTGCCAGCAGCTTAGAGGCAGGGCCGGCCCACGGCTACACCTTC. Its translation is CASSLEAGPAHGYTF. The J gene is TRBJ1-2, the V gene TRBV7-2, with D perhaps TRBD1 (5 bases). This CDR3 comprises 15 residues. V lost 1 base to trimming and J lost 8 bases, with 17 bases between them. Germline CDR1 SGHTA, CDR2 FQGNSA.

CDR3 sequence (DNA): TGTGCCAGCAGCCCCTCGGACGTGCTTAATTCACCCCTCCACTTT. It specifies CASSPSDVLNSPLHF. This chain connects TRBV3-1 (or the pseudogene TRBV3-2) to TRBJ1-6; D remains ambiguous. There are 15 residues in the CDR3. Trimming took off 4 bases at V and 6 bases at J, with 13 bases between the two ends. The germline V gene has CDR1 LGHDT and CDR2 YNNKEL (reference sequence).

The V call is TRBV6-5, the J call TRBJ1-5, with 8 nucleotides matching TRBD1. V lost 0 bases, J lost 1 base, and 2 bases stayed unmatched. The CDR3 runs 16 residues. Germline V gene lookup returns CDR1 MNHEY and CDR2 SVGAGI. The CDR3 loop reads CASSYSRTGSNQPQHF. CDR3 in DNA: TGTGCCAGCAGTTACTCCCGGACAGGGAGCAATCAGCCCCAGCATTTT.

The chain combines TRBV30 with TRBJ1-6; TRBD1 is a possible D gene (5 bases). Germline CDR1 GTSNPN, CDR2 SVGIG (reference sequence). The CDR3 extends over 14 amino acids. Trimming took off 0 bases at V and 6 bases at J, with 9 bases between the two ends. CDR3 nucleotides: TGTGCCTGGAGTGTACTGACAGTTAATTCACCCCTCCACTTT. It translates to CAWSVLTVNSPLHF.

This clone was seen a handful of times. The chain combines TRBV15 with TRBJ1-2; maybe TRBD1 (5 bases). V gave up 1 base and J gave up 7 bases, with 16 bases separating them. This CDR3 is built from 15 residues. Germline V gene data show CDR1 as LNHNV and CDR2 as YYDKDF (reference sequence). DNA for the CDR3: TGTGCCACCAGCAGAGGAGGCCAAGGGGCGGGTGGCTACACCTTC. Translated, it gives CATSRGGQGAGGYTF.

The genes are TRBV10-3 and TRBJ1-2; TRBD1 might be the D (6 bases). CDR3 size: 13 residues. CDR1 and CDR2 from the germline V gene are ENHRY and SYGVKD. V was trimmed by 5 bases and J by 1 base, leaving 8 bases between them. The CDR3 reads CAISRDNNYGYTF. The CDR3, as DNA: TGTGCCATCAGTCGGGACAATAACTATGGCTACACCTTC.

V gene TRBV10-1 combines with J gene TRBJ1-3; tentative D call: TRBD1 (5 bases). The germline V gene encodes CDR1 WNHNN and CDR2 SYGVQD (reference sequence). Deletions cut 8 bases from V and 1 base from J, with 18 bases between. The CDR3 is 16 amino acids. The DNA of the CDR3 is TGCGCCAGCGCCGGCTGCCAGGGTACATCTGGAAACACCATATATTTT. Translated, it gives CASAGCQGTSGNTIYF.